This is a list of T cell receptor beta chains from one sample in a study of blood T cell repertoires in COVID-19. Measured with immunoSEQ multiplex PCR; TCRdb has only the in-frame clones, and not every one. This table holds about 250,000 clones, 80% to 90% found once. Sequencing was done on a sample of peripheral blood. The origin of the receptors is a woman in her thirties with active or convalescent COVID-19. Each CDR3 is given with its conserved first and last residue. A D gene is named only where the DNA matches it firmly. Not every row has a clone size; where given, it reads once, few, many or a size class.

J gene	V gene	clone size	D gene	CDR3 protein	CDR3 DNA
TRBJ1-2	TRBV19	-	TRBD1	CASSEERGRIGYTF	TGTGCCAGTAGTGAGGAAAGGGGGCGCATTGGCTACACCTTC
TRBJ2-1	TRBV7-9	-	-	CASSLRWGQPLNEQFF	TGTGCCAGCAGCTTACGATGGGGGCAGCCATTGAATGAGCAGTTCTTC
TRBJ2-7	TRBV2	-	TRBD1	CASSGLPGQGSKGLHEQYF	TGTGCCAGCAGTGGCTTACCGGGACAGGGGAGTAAGGGGCTCCACGAGCAGTACTTC
TRBJ1-6	TRBV28	-	TRBD1	CASSLRDRNNSPLHF	TGTGCCAGCAGTCTCCGGGACAGAAATAATTCACCCCTCCACTTT
TRBJ1-5	TRBV30	-	-	CAWTGHRSNQPQHF	TGTGCCTGGACGGGACACCGTAGCAATCAGCCCCAGCATTTT
TRBJ1-3	TRBV18	-	-	CASSPDRQVNTIYF	TGTGCCAGCTCACCAGACAGGCAGGTGAACACCATATATTTT
TRBJ1-1	TRBV7-2	-	-	CASTRSPMNTEAFF	TGTGCCAGCACCAGATCCCCAATGAACACTGAAGCTTTCTTT
TRBJ2-7	TRBV10-3	-	-	CAISEGYSVRQYF	TGTGCCATCAGTGAGGGGTACAGTGTACGGCAGTACTTC
TRBJ1-6	TRBV19	-	-	CASNGYGQGTSPLHF	TGTGCCAGTAACGGTTACGGCCAGGGGACTTCACCCCTCCACTTT
TRBJ1-2	TRBV7-9	-	-	CASSLGGNYGYTF	TGTGCCAGCAGCTTGGGAGGAAACTATGGCTACACCTTC
TRBJ1-2	TRBV3-1/TRBV3-2	-	-	CASSQVQGSGGYTF	TGTGCCAGCAGCCAAGTTCAGGGGTCGGGCGGCTACACCTTC
TRBJ1-3	TRBV6-2/TRBV6-3	few	TRBD1	CASSLDRHRSGNTIYF	TGTGCCAGCAGCCTGGACAGGCATCGCTCTGGAAACACCATATATTTT
TRBJ2-5	TRBV15	-	TRBD2	CATSRGGSGGQETQYF	TGTGCCACCAGCAGAGGTGGTAGCGGGGGGCAAGAGACCCAGTACTTC
TRBJ1-1	TRBV9	-	-	CASSQIPEVDIPGVFAEAFF	TGTGCCAGCAGCCAAATCCCCGAGGTGGACATCCCTGGGGTGTTCGCTGAAGCTTTCTTT
TRBJ2-2	TRBV5-1	-	TRBD2	CASSLGGLSGELFF	TGCGCCAGCAGCTTGGGGGGACTATCCGGGGAGCTGTTTTTT
TRBJ1-6	TRBV14	-	-	CASSHPFNSPLHF	TGTGCCAGCAGCCATCCTTTTAATTCACCCCTCCACTTT
TRBJ1-1	TRBV28	few	-	CASRRSGTPNTEAFF	TGTGCCAGCAGGAGGTCCGGGACACCGAACACTGAAGCTTTCTTT
TRBJ1-4	TRBV7-9	-	-	CASSLEQVYEKLFF	TGTGCCAGCAGCTTAGAACAGGTCTATGAAAAACTGTTTTTT
TRBJ2-3	TRBV13	-	TRBD2	CASSSGLAGADTQYF	TGTGCCAGCAGCTCAGGACTAGCGGGGGCAGATACGCAGTATTTT
TRBJ2-1	TRBV27	-	-	CASSSLKSGGSYNEQFF	TGTGCCAGCAGTTCATTAAAATCAGGGGGGAGCTACAATGAGCAGTTCTTC
TRBJ1-4	TRBV18	-	TRBD1	CASSPWTGATNEKLFF	TGTGCCAGCTCACCATGGACAGGGGCCACTAATGAAAAACTGTTTTTT
TRBJ1-1	TRBV9	-	-	CASGQGSNTEAFF	TGTGCCAGCGGTCAGGGGAGTAACACTGAAGCTTTCTTT
TRBJ1-5	TRBV7-2	-	-	CASSLMGGASNQPQHF	TGTGCCAGCAGCTTAATGGGGGGGGCCAGCAATCAGCCCCAGCATTTT
TRBJ1-3	TRBV7-2	-	-	CASSLAGGRGLGNTIYF	TGTGCCAGCAGCTTAGCGGGGGGGCGGGGGCTTGGAAACACCATATATTTT
TRBJ1-5	TRBV7-2	-	-	CASSVQQGRQPQHF	TGTGCCAGCAGCGTACAACAGGGACGGCAGCCCCAGCATTTT